This record concerns one T cell receptor beta chain sequence. Antigen unknown. CD8+CD57+ cell expansion had been shown by flow cytometry in patients chosen for sequencing. The record originates from a study of CD8+CD57+ T cells in acquired aplastic anemia. According to the study, genomic DNA was the template for TCR beta VDJ and CDR3 profiling. In TCRdb, the reads were re-called with MiXCR into one record per CDR3 protein. The data show some 150,000 distinct CDR3 sequences, roughly two thirds seen once. V lost 6 bases and J 4 bases, leaving 15 bases between the germline ends. The CDR3 loop spans 15 amino acids. Study outcomes and limitations: CD8+ Simpson's diversity did not differ significantly between patients and controls.

This rearrangement joins TRBV12-3 or TRBV12-4 to TRBJ2-2; perhaps TRBD1 as D (6 bases). The sequence was collected from a human donor with aplastic anemia. The sequenced material came from sorted CD4+, CD8+, or CD8+CD57+ T cells (not recorded which) from PBMCs. In DNA form, the CDR3 reads TGTGCCAGCAGCCCTCCACAGGGAAGCACCGGGGAGCTGTTTTTT. Protein product: CASSPPQGSTGELFF.